This T cell receptor (beta chain) was identified in a study of T cells in Graves' hyperthyroidism and ophthalmopathy. Study-wide background: Peripheral blood was secured at the point of initial diagnosis, before any treatment. Study results and caveats: Ophthalmopathy stood apart from stable hyperthyroidism in a 13 V-J model. Peripheral blood also featured most of the thyroid clonotypes expanded above 0.001.

Fresh peripheral blood, roughly 9.3 ml, was the source of the PBMCs. Regions amplified from RNA transcripts were the TCR beta CDR3 regions. Using the HTBI primer set, a first-round RT-PCR was run on the TCR CDR3. One entry per CDR3 protein, called by TCRdb with MiXCR from the multiplex PCR reads. The sample carries approximately 400,000 distinct CDR3 sequences, roughly an eighth recorded once. Germline V lookup: CDR1 SGHAT, CDR2 FQNNGV. V was pared by 4 bases and J by 5 bases, with 10 bases between. The CDR3 extends over 13 amino acids. This clonotype was seen at least ten times. Its antigen remains unidentified.

The chain is built from TRBV11-2 and TRBJ2-3, with D maybe TRBD1 (6 bases). The sequenced sample was blood. This TCR was recovered from a man aged 50-60 years with Graves' ophthalmopathy. The CDR3 region has the DNA TGTGCCAGCAGCTCGCCAGGGGAAGATACGCAGTATTTT. This codes for CASSSPGEDTQYF.